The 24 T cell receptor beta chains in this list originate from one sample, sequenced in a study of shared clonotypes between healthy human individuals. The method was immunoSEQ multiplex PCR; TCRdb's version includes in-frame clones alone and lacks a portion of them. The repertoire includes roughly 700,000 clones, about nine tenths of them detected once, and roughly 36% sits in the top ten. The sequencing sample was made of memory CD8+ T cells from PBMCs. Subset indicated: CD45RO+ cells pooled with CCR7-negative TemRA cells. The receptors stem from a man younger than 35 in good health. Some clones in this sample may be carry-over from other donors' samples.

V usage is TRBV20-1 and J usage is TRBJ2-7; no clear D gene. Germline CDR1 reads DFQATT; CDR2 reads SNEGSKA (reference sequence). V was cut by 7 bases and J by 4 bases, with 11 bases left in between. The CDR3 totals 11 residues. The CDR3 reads CSGKELYEQYF. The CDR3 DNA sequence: TGCAGTGGAAAAGAATTATACGAGCAGTACTTC.

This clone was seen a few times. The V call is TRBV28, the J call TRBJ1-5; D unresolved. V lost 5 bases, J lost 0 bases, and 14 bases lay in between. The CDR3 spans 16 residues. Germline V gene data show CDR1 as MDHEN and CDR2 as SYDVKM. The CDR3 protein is CASSPRSIHSNQPQHF. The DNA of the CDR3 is TGTGCCAGCAGTCCGCGCTCGATCCATAGCAATCAGCCCCAGCATTTT.

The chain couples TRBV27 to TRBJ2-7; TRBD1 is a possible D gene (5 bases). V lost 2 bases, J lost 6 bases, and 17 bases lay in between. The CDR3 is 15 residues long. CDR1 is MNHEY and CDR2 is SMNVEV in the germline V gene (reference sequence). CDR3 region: CASSLLGGALAEQYF. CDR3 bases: TGTGCCAGCAGTTTACTAGGTGGGGCGCTTGCCGAGCAGTACTTC.

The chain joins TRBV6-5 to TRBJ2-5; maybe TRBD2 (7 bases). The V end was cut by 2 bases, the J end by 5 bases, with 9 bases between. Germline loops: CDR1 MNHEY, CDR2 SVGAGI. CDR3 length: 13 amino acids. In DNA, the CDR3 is TGTGCCAGCAGTTACGGGGGGGCCGAGACCCAGTACTTC. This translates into CASSYGGAETQYF.

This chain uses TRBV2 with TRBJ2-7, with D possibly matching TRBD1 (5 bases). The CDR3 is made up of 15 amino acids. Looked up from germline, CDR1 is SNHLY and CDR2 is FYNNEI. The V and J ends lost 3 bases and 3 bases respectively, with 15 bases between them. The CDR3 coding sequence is TGTGCCAGCAGTGATCCTCCAGGGATGGGCTACGAGCAGTACTTC. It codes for CASSDPPGMGYEQYF. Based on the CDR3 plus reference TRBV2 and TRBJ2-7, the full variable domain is EPEVTQTPSHQVTQMGQEVILRCVPISNHLYFYWYRQILGQKVEFLVSFYNNEISEKSEIFDDQFSVERPDGSNFTLKIRSTKLEDSAMYFCASSDPPGMGYEQYFGPGTRLTVT.

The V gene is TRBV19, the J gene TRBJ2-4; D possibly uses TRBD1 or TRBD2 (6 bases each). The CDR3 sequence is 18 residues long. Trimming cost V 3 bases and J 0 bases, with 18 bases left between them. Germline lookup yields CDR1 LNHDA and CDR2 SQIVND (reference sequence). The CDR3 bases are TGTGCCAGTAGTATTGCCCCCAGGAGGGGGTTAGCCAAAAACATTCAGTACTTC. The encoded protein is CASSIAPRRGLAKNIQYF.

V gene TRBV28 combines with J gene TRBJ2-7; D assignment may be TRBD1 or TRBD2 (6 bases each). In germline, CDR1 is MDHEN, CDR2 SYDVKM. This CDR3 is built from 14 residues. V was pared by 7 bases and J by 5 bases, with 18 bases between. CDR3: CASTPLGGGHEQYF. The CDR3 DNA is TGTGCCAGCACCCCCCTCGGGGGCGGTCACGAGCAGTACTTC.

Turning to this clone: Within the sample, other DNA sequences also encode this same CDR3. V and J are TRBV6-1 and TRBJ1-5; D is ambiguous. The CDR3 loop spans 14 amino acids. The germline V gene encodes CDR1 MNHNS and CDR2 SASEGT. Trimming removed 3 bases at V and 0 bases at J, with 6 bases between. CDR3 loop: CASSDGYSNQPQHF. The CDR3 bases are TGTGCCAGCAGTGATGGGTATAGCAATCAGCCCCAGCATTTT.

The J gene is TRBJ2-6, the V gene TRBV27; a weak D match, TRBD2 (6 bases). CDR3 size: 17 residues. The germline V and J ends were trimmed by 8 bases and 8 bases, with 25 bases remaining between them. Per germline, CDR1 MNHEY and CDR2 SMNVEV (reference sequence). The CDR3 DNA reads TGTGCCAGCTGGGGCCGACTAGTGGGTCGTGGCTCCAACGTCCTGACTTTC. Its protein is CASWGRLVGRGSNVLTF.

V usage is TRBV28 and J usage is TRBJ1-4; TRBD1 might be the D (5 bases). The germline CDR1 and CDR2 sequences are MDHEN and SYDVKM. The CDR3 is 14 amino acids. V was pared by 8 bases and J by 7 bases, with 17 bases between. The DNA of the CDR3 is TGTGCCAGCCTATCCGGGGGGAAGGGTGAAAAACTGTTTTTT. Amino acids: CASLSGGKGEKLFF. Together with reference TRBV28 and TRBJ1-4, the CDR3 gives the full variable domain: DVKVTQSSRYLVKRTGEKVFLECVQDMDHENMFWYRQDPGLGLRLIYFSYDVKMKEKGDIPEGYSVSREKKERFSLILESASTNQTSMYLCASLSGGKGEKLFFGSGTQLSVL.

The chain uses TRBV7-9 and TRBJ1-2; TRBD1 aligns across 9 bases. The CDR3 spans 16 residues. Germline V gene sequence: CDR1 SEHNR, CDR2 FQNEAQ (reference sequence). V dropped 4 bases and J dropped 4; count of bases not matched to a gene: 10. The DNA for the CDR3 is TGTGCCAGCAGCTCAGCCCACAGGGGGCTAATCTATGGCTACACCTTC. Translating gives CASSSAHRGLIYGYTF.

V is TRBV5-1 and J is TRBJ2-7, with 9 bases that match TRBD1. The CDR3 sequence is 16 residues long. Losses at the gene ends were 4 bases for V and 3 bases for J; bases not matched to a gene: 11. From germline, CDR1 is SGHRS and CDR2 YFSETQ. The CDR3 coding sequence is TGCGCCAGCAGCCTACACACAGGGGGCCAGCGCTACGAGCAGTACTTC. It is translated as CASSLHTGGQRYEQYF.

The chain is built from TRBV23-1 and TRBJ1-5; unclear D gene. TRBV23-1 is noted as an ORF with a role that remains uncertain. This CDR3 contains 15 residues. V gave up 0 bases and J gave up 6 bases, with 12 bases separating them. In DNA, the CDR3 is TGCGCCAGCAGTCAATCCCGTGTCAGAGGTCAGCCCCAGCATTTT. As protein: CASSQSRVRGQPQHF.

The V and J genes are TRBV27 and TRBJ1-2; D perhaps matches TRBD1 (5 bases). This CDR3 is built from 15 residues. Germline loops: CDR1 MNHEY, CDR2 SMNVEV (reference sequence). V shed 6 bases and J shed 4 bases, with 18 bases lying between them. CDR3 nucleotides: TGTGCCAGCAGCCGGATCCGGGACGGAAGCTATGGCTACACCTTC. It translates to CASSRIRDGSYGYTF.

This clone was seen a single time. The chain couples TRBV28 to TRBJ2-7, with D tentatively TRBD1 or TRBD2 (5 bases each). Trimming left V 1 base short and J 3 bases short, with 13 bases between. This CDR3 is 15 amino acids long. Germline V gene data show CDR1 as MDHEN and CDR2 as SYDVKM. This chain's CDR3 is CASSLSPGPRYEQYF. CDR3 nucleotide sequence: TGTGCCAGCAGTTTATCACCGGGACCGCGCTACGAGCAGTACTTC.

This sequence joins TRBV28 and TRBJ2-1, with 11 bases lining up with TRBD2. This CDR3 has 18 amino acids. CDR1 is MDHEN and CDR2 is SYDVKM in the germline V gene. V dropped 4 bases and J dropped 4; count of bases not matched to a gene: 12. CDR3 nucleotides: TGTGCCAGCAGTTCCCCCGCTAGCGGGGGGACCCTTTACAATGAGCAGTTCTTC. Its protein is CASSSPASGGTLYNEQFF.

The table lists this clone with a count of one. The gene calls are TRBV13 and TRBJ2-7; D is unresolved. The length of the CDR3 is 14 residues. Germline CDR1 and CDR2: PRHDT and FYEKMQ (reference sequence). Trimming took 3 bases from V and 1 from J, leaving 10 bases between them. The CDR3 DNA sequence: TGTGCCAGCAGCTTTAAGGGTAGGTCCTACGAGCAGTACTTC. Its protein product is CASSFKGRSYEQYF.

The CDR3 DNA reads as TGTGCCAGCAGCACTCGACAGGGTCGGGACACCGGGGAGCTGTTTTTT. This sequence encodes CASSTRQGRDTGELFF. This chain links TRBV7-9 with TRBJ2-2, with TRBD1 identical over 7 bases. The J segment lost 3 bases and the V segment lost 5 bases, leaving 9 bases of the junction unmatched. Looked up from germline, CDR1 is SEHNR and CDR2 is FQNEAQ (reference sequence). This CDR3 is 16 amino acids long. The full variable domain, rest sourced from reference TRBV7-9 and TRBJ2-2, is DTGVSQNPRHKITKRGQNVTFRCDPISEHNRLYWYRQTLGQGPEFLTYFQNEAQLEKSRLLSDRFSAERPKGSFSTLEIQRTEQGDSAMYLCASSTRQGRDTGELFFGEGSRLTVL.

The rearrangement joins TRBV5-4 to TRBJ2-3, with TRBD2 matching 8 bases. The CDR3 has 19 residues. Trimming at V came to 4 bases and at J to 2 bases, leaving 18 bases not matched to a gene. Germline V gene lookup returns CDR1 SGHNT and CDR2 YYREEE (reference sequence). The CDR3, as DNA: TGTGCCAGCAGCGGTGGGAGCGGGAGACGGGGGTTTCTCACAGATACGCAGTATTTT. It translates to CASSGGSGRRGFLTDTQYF.

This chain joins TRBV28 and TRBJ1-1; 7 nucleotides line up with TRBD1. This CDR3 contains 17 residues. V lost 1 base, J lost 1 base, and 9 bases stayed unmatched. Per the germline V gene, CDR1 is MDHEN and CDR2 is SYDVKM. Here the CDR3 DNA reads TGTGCCAGCAGTTTATATGCGACAGGGAGGACGAACACTGAAGCTTTCTTT. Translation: CASSLYATGRTNTEAFF.

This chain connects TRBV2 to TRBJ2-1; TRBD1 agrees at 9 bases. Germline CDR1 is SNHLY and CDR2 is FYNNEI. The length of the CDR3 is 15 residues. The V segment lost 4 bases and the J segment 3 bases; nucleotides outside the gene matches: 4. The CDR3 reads CASSVGTGNYNEQFF. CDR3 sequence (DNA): TGTGCCAGCAGTGTAGGGACAGGGAACTACAATGAGCAGTTCTTC. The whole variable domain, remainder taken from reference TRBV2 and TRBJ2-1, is EPEVTQTPSHQVTQMGQEVILRCVPISNHLYFYWYRQILGQKVEFLVSFYNNEISEKSEIFDDQFSVERPDGSNFTLKIRSTKLEDSAMYFCASSVGTGNYNEQFFGPGTRLTVL.

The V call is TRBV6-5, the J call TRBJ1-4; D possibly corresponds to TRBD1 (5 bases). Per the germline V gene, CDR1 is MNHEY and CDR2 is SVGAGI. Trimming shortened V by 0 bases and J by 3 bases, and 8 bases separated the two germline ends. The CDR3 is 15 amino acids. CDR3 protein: CASSYSGGSNEKLFF. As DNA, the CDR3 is TGTGCCAGCAGTTACTCTGGGGGTTCTAATGAAAAACTGTTTTTT.

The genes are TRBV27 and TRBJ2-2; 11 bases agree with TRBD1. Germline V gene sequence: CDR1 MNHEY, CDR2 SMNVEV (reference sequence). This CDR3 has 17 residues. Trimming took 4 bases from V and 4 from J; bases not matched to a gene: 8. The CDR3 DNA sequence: TGTGCCAGCAGTTGGAACTCCGGGACAGGGGGCACCGGGGAGCTGTTTTTT. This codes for CASSWNSGTGGTGELFF.

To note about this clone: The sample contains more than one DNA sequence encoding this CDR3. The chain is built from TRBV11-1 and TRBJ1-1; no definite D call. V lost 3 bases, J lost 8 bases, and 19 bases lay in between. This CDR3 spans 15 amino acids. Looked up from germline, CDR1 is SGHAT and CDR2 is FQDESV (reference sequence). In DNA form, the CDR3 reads TGTGCCAGCAGCTTCTCGAGGGCGGGGATAGAGGAAGCTTTCTTT. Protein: CASSFSRAGIEEAFF.